Here is one T cell receptor beta chain with its context. The antigen is not known. This specimen comes from a study of a mutant IDH1 vaccine in newly diagnosed glioma. Study overall: Vaccines began 4-6 weeks after radiotherapy alone, or with temozolomide cycles. Study results and limitations: Overall, about 92% of patients had vaccine-induced immune responses.

The repertoire was sequenced with immunoSEQ multiplex PCR; TCRdb's copy has only in-frame clones and lacks some. Among approximately 26,000 clones listed, about 89% were seen once. Time point reported: week 5, during vaccination. In the vaccine, a single dose held 300 ug of the mutant IDH1 20-mer peptide, along with topical imiquimod. Donors had new IDH1-mutant astrocytomas of WHO grade 3 or 4 (ATRX-lost). V was shortened by 2 bases and J by 4 bases, with 12 bases between the two germline ends. The CDR3 has 14 amino acids. Germline V lookup: CDR1 SGHDT, CDR2 YYEEEE. The clonotype originates from a man aged 18 to 30 with glioma. V and J are TRBV5-6 and TRBJ1-2; a weak D match, TRBD1 (6 bases). Sample: PBMCs, taken from a glioma patient whose treatment included an IDH1 peptide vaccine. This CDR3 reads CASSLWGPGYGYTF. The CDR3 coding sequence is TGTGCCAGCAGCTTATGGGGGCCTGGCTATGGCTACACCTTC.